The next 5 T cell receptor beta chains were all read from a single sample in a study of cytomegalovirus exposure and HLA in healthy donors. The PCR employed 60 Vbeta primers together with 13 Jbeta primers. TCRdb's table, derived via immunoSEQ multiplex PCR, lists solely in-frame clones and lacks some. Of about 180,000 clones detected, about 82% appear once; the ten largest clones hold around 1.6%. The sample taken for sequencing was PBMCs. Source of these receptors: a young man in good health and CMV-seronegative.

This clone was found a few times. This chain connects TRBV5-6 to TRBJ2-5, with 9 nucleotides matching TRBD2. Germline values: CDR1 SGHDT, CDR2 YYEEEE. V lost 4 bases, J lost 4 bases, and 8 bases stayed unmatched. CDR3 length equals 15 residues. In DNA form, the CDR3 reads TGTGCCAGCAGCCGGGGACTAGCCGGTGGAGAGACCCAGTACTTC. It yields the protein CASSRGLAGGETQYF.

The V gene is TRBV27, the J gene TRBJ1-2, with 8 bases identical to TRBD1. The CDR3 contains 13 residues. The junction had 7 bases not matched to a gene; V was cut back by 5 bases and J by 8 bases. Germline V gene data show CDR1 as MNHEY and CDR2 as SMNVEV (reference sequence). The CDR3: CASSSTGGGGYTF. CDR3 bases: TGTGCCAGCAGTAGTACAGGGGGTGGAGGCTACACCTTC.

The V gene is TRBV5-5, the J gene TRBJ1-2; D is unclear. CDR1 is SGHKS and CDR2 is YYEKEE in the germline V gene (reference sequence). This CDR3 has 12 amino acids. V lost 2 bases, J lost 4 bases, and 6 bases lay in between. The CDR3 coding sequence is TGTGCCAGCAGCTTCGGGGTCTATGGCTACACCTTC. This gives the protein CASSFGVYGYTF.

The chain links TRBV27 to TRBJ2-1, with 14 bases identical to TRBD2. Germline loops: CDR1 MNHEY, CDR2 SMNVEV (reference sequence). The CDR3 length is 21 residues. V shed 2 bases and J 2 bases; nucleotides not matched to a gene: 14. CDR3 sequence (DNA): TGTGCCAGCAGTTTACCGACCCCCGGGACTAGCGGGAGTCACGCCTACAATGAGCAGTTCTTC. Translating gives CASSLPTPGTSGSHAYNEQFF.

The J gene is TRBJ1-5, the V gene TRBV5-1; D not resolved. The CDR3 has 13 amino acids. V gave up 4 bases and J gave up 3 bases, with 8 bases separating them. Germline V gene sequence: CDR1 SGHRS, CDR2 YFSETQ. The CDR3 DNA follows: TGCGCCAGCAGCCTATCCCCCAATCAGCCCCAGCATTTT. This sequence encodes CASSLSPNQPQHF.